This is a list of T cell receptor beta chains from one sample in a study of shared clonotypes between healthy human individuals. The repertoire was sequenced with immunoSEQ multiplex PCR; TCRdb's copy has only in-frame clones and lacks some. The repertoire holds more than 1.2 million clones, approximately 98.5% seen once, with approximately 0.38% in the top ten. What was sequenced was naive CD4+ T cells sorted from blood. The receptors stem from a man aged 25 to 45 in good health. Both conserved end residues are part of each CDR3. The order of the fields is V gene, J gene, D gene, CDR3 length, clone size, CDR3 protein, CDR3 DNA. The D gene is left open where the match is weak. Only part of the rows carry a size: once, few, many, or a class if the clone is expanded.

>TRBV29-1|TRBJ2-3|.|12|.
CSVEGMGDTQYF
TGCAGCGTTGAAGGGATGGGTGATACGCAGTATTTT
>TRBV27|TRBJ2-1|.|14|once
CASADLTPYNEQFF
TGTGCCAGCGCGGACCTGACCCCCTACAATGAGCAGTTCTTC
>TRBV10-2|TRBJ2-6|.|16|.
CASSELQSTGANVLTF
TGCGCCAGCAGTGAGTTACAGTCTACTGGGGCCAACGTCCTGACTTTC
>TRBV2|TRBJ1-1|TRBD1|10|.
CARQGARAFF
TGTGCCAGACAGGGGGCCCGAGCTTTCTTT
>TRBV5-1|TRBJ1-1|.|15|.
CASSLGHGANTEAFF
TGCGCCAGCAGCTTGGGACACGGGGCGAACACTGAAGCTTTCTTT
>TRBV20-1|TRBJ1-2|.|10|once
CSAPTGGYTF
TGCAGTGCCCCGACAGGTGGCTACACCTTC
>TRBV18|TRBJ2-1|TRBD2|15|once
CASSPVAGEVNEQFF
TGTGCCAGCTCACCAGTTGCGGGAGAGGTCAATGAGCAGTTCTTC
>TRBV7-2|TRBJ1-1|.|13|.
CASSSRLRAEAFF
TGTGCCAGCAGCTCACGGCTTCGGGCTGAAGCTTTCTTT
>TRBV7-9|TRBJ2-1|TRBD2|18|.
CASSFTNQRLAGVYEQFF
TGTGCCAGCAGCTTCACAAATCAAAGACTAGCGGGAGTCTATGAGCAGTTCTTC
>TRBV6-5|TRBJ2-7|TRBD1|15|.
CASSLGQGVSYEQYF
TGTGCCAGCAGTCTGGGACAGGGGGTCTCCTACGAGCAGTACTTC
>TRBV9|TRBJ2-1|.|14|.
CASSPQTAFNEQFF
TGTGCCAGCAGCCCACAGACAGCGTTCAATGAGCAGTTCTTC
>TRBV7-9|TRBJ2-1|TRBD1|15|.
CASSPGTGFDNEQFF
TGTGCCAGCAGCCCCGGGACAGGGTTCGACAATGAGCAGTTCTTC
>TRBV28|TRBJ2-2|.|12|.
CASSLSGGELFF
TGTGCCAGCAGTTTATCAGGCGGGGAGCTGTTTTTT
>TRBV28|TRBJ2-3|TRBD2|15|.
CASRGSGSFTDTQYF
TGTGCCAGCAGAGGTAGCGGGAGCTTCACAGATACGCAGTATTTT
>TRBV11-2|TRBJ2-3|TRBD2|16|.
CASSTRGLAGADTQYF
TGTGCCAGCAGCACGAGGGGACTAGCGGGAGCAGATACGCAGTATTTT
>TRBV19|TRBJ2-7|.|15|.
CASSISSGAWYEQYF
TGTGCCAGTAGTATATCGTCGGGAGCATGGTACGAGCAGTACTTC
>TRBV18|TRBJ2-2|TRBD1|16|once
CASSPPTGPNTGELFF
TGTGCCAGCTCACCACCGACAGGGCCGAACACCGGGGAGCTGTTTTTT
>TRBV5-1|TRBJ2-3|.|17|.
CASSYPRSGGNTDTQYF
TGCGCCAGCAGCTACCCCAGGAGCGGAGGAAACACAGATACGCAGTATTTT
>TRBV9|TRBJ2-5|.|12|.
CASSSLGETQYF
TGTGCCAGCAGCTCCCTCGGGGAGACCCAGTACTTC
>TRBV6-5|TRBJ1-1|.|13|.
CASSYSTGSEAFF
TGTGCCAGCAGTTACTCAACAGGGAGTGAAGCTTTCTTT
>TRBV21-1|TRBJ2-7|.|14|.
CASSPPGLSDEQYF
TGTGCCAGCAGCCCCCCGGGACTATCTGACGAGCAGTACTTC
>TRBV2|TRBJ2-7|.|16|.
CASSEAPEFVVHEQYF
TGTGCCAGCAGTGAAGCGCCGGAATTTGTGGTGCACGAGCAGTACTTC
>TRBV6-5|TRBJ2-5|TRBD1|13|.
CASGGQRQETQYF
TGTGCCAGCGGGGGACAGCGGCAAGAGACCCAGTACTTC
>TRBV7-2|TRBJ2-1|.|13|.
CASSLVASRGEFF
TGTGCCAGCAGCTTAGTAGCCAGCAGAGGGGAGTTCTTC
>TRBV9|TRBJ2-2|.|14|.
CASSVEGFTGELFF
TGTGCCAGCAGCGTAGAAGGGTTCACCGGGGAGCTGTTTTTT
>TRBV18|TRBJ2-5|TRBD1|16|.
CASSPLPGQGIETQYF
TGTGCCAGCTCACCACTCCCGGGACAGGGGATAGAGACCCAGTACTTC
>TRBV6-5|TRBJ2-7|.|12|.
CASSSGLLGQYF
TGTGCCAGCAGTTCGGGACTCCTGGGGCAGTACTTC
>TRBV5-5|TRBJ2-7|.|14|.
CASSLGFNSYEQYF
TGTGCCAGCAGCTTGGGTTTCAACTCCTACGAGCAGTACTTC
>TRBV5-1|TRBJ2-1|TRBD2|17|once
CASSLGTSGAPGNEQFF
TGCGCCAGCAGCTTGGGGACTAGCGGGGCCCCAGGCAATGAGCAGTTCTTC
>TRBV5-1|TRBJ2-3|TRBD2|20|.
CASSANPSRGLAGGTDTQYF
TGCGCCAGCAGCGCTAACCCCTCCCGGGGACTAGCGGGAGGTACAGATACGCAGTATTTT
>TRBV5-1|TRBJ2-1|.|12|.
CASRIIPNEQFF
TGCGCCAGCAGAATCATCCCAAATGAGCAGTTCTTC
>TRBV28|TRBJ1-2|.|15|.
CASSSKGGGSYGYTF
TGTGCCAGCAGTTCCAAGGGCGGGGGTAGTTATGGCTACACCTTC
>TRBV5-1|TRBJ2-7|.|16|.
CASSPDGGQRVYEQYF
TGCGCCAGCAGCCCGGACGGGGGGCAAAGGGTCTACGAGCAGTACTTC
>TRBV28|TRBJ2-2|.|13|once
CASSKPNTGELFF
TGTGCCAGCAGTAAGCCGAACACCGGGGAGCTGTTTTTT
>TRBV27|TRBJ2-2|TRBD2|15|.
CASRDSGRWPGELFF
TGTGCCAGCAGGGATAGCGGGAGGTGGCCCGGGGAGCTGTTTTTT
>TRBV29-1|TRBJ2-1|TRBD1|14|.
CSVSDRLRDNEQFF
TGCAGCGTTTCGGACAGGCTTCGGGACAATGAGCAGTTCTTC
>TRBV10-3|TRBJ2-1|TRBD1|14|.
CAISPDRAVNEQFF
TGTGCCATATCTCCGGACAGGGCGGTCAATGAGCAGTTCTTC
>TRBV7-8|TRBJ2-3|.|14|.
CASSLEGRTDTQYF
TGTGCCAGCAGCTTAGAGGGGAGGACAGATACGCAGTATTTT
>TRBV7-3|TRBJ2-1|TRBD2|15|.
CASSISGGYYNEQFF
TGTGCCAGCAGCATCAGCGGGGGTTACTACAATGAGCAGTTCTTC
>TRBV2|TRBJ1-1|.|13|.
CATKGIGMTEAFF
TGTGCCACAAAGGGCATAGGGATGACTGAAGCTTTCTTT
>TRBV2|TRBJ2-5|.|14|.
CASSEGEYQETQYF
TGTGCCAGCAGTGAGGGGGAGTACCAAGAGACCCAGTACTTC
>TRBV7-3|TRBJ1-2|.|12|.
CASSQNRVGYTF
TGTGCCAGCAGCCAAAACAGGGTTGGCTACACCTTC
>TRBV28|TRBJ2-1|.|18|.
CASSLWPRGTFSYNEQFF
TGTGCCAGCAGTTTATGGCCGAGGGGGACGTTCAGCTACAATGAGCAGTTCTTC
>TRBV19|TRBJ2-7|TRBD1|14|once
CASRPSRTGLEQYF
TGTGCCAGTAGGCCATCTAGGACAGGCCTCGAGCAGTACTTC
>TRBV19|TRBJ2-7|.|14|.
CASSIDPSSYEQYF
TGTGCCAGTAGTATCGACCCGAGCTCCTACGAGCAGTACTTC
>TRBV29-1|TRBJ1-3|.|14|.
CSVEDQNTGNTIYF
TGCAGCGTTGAAGATCAAAATACTGGAAACACCATATATTTT
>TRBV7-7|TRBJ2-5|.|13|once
CASSLGQQETQYF
TGTGCTAGCAGCTTAGGGCAGCAAGAGACCCAGTACTTC
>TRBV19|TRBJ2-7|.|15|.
CASSLRTVSSYEQYF
TGTGCCAGTAGTCTCCGGACAGTGAGCTCCTACGAGCAGTACTTC
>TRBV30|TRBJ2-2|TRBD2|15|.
CAWSLGGSSTGELFF
TGTGCCTGGAGTCTGGGCGGGAGTAGTACCGGGGAGCTGTTTTTT
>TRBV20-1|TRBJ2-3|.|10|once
CSVTVDTQYF
TGCAGTGTCACAGTAGATACGCAGTATTTT
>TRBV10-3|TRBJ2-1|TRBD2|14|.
CAIRDSGRVNEQFF
TGTGCCATCAGAGATAGCGGGAGGGTCAATGAGCAGTTCTTC
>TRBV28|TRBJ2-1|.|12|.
CASSSGVRDLFF
TGTGCCAGCAGTTCCGGAGTCCGGGACCTGTTCTTC
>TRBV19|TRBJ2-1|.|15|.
CASSIREHWGNEQFF
TGTGCCAGTAGTATCCGGGAGCACTGGGGCAATGAGCAGTTCTTC
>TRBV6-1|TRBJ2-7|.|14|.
CASSAEWGLYEQYF
TGTGCCAGCAGTGCCGAGTGGGGTCTCTACGAGCAGTACTTC
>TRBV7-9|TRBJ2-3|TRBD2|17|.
CASSLGTSGRGADTQYF
TGTGCCAGCAGCTTAGGGACTAGCGGGAGGGGCGCAGATACGCAGTATTTT
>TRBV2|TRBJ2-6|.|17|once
CASSGIRTSSGANVLTF
TGTGCCAGCAGTGGCATCAGGACGAGCTCTGGGGCCAACGTCCTGACTTTC
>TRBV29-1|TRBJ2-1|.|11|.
CSVVLGYEQFF
TGCAGCGTTGTCCTAGGGTATGAGCAGTTCTTC
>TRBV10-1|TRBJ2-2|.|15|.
CASSASAANTGELFF
TGCGCCAGCAGTGCTAGCGCCGCGAACACCGGGGAGCTGTTTTTT
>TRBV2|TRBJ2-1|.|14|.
CASDSERTYNEQFF
TGTGCCAGCGACTCAGAGCGGACCTACAATGAGCAGTTCTTC
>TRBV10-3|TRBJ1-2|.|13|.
CAISEGFNYGYTF
TGTGCCATCAGTGAGGGGTTTAACTATGGCTACACCTTC